The clone carrying this TCR beta chain was found a few times. The source of the sample is a study of T-cell memory formation after mild COVID-19. Study overall: Most TCR clusters belonged to a single donor.

UMIs and sample barcodes were carried by the TCR alpha and TCR beta cDNA libraries that 5'RACE produced using constant-segment primers. TCRdb re-analysed the 5' RACE reads in MiXCR, keeping a single row per CDR3 protein. The table lists around 300,000 distinct CDR3 sequences, roughly 13% of them singletons. The clonotype originates from a man between 18 and 29 years old who had mild COVID-19 (a few samples of this study predate the infection). Cell type and time point are not known. The sequenced material came from PBMCs or a T cell subset sorted from them (not recorded which).

The CDR3 sequence is CSASAGGTDTQYF. The CDR3 DNA reads as TGCAGTGCTTCAGCGGGGGGCACAGATACGCAGTATTTT. The chain recombines TRBV20-1 with TRBJ2-3, with 8 bases fitting TRBD2. V trimming: 5 bases; J trimming: 1 base; junction bases outside the gene matches: 2. Germline CDR1 is DFQATT and CDR2 is SNEGSKA (reference sequence). The CDR3 consists of 13 residues.